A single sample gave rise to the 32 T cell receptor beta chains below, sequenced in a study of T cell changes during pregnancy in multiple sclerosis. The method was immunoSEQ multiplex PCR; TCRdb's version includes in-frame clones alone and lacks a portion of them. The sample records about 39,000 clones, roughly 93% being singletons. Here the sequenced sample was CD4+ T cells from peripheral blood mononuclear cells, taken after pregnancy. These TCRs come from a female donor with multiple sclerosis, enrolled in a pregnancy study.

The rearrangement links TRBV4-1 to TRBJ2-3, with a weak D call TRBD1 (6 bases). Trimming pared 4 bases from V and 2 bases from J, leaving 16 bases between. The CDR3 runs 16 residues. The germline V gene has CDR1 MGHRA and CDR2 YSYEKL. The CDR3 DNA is TGCGCCAGCAGCCTATTCGTGGGGGCGACCACAGATACGCAGTATTTT. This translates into CASSLFVGATTDTQYF.

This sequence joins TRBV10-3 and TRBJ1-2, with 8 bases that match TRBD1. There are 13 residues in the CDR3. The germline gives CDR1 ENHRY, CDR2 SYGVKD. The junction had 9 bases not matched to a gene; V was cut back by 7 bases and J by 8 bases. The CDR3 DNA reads TGTGCCATCACCCAGGGGGCAGGAGGAGGCTACACCTTC. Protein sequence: CAITQGAGGGYTF.

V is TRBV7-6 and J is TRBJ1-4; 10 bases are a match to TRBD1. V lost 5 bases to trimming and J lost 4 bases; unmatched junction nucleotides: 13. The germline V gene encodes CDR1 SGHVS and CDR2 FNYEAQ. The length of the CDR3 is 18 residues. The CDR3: CASSHYDRGLPFNEKLFF. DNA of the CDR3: TGTGCCAGCAGCCACTATGACAGGGGGCTACCCTTTAATGAAAAACTGTTTTTT.

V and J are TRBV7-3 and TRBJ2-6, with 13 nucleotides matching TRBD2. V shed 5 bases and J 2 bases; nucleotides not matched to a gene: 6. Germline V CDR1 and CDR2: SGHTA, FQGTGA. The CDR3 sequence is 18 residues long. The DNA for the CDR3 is TGTGCCAGCAGCCTACTAGCGGGGGGGTTTACTGGGGCCAACGTCCTGACTTTC. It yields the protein CASSLLAGGFTGANVLTF.

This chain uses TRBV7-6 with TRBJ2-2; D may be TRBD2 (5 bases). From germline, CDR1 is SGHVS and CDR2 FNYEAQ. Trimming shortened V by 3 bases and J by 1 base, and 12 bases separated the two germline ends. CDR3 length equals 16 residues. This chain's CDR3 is CASSFFPRGNTGELFF. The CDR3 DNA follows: TGTGCCAGCAGCTTTTTCCCCCGGGGGAACACCGGGGAGCTGTTTTTT.

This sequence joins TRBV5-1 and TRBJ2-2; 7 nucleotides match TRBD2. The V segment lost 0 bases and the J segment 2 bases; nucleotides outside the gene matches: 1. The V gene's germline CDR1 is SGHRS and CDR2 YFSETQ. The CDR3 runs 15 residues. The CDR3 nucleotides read TGCGCCAGCAGCTTGGGACTAGCTAACACCGGGGAGCTGTTTTTT. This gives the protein CASSLGLANTGELFF.

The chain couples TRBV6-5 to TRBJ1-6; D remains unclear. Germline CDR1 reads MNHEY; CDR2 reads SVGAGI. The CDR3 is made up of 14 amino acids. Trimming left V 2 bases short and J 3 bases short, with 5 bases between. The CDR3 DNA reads TGTGCCAGCAGTTACGAGCGCTATAATTCACCCCTCCACTTT. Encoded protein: CASSYERYNSPLHF.

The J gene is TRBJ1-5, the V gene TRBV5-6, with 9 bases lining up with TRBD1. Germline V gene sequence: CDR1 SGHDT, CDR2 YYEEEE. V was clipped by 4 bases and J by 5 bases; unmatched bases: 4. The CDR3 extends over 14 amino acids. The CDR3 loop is CASSLGQGDQPQHF. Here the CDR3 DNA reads TGTGCCAGCAGCCTGGGACAGGGAGATCAGCCCCAGCATTTT.

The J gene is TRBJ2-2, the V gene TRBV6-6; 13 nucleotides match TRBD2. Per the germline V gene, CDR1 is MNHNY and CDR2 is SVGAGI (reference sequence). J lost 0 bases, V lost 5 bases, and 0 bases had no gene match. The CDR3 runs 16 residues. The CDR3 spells CASSGLAGANTGELFF. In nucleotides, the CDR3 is TGTGCCAGCAGTGGACTAGCGGGGGCGAACACCGGGGAGCTGTTTTTT.

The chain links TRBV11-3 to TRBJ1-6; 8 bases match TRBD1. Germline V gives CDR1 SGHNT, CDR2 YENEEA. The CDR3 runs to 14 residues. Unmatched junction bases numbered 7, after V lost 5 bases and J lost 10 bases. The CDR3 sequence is CASSQGQAGSPLHF. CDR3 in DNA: TGTGCCAGCAGCCAGGGACAGGCTGGGTCACCCCTCCACTTT.

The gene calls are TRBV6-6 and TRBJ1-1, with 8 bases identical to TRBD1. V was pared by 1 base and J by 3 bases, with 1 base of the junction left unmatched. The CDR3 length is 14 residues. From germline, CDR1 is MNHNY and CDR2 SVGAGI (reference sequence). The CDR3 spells CASSYLDRDTEAFF. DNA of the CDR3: TGTGCCAGCAGTTACTTGGACAGGGACACTGAAGCTTTCTTT.

As DNA, the CDR3 is TGCGCCAGCAGTGGAGGACAGCACCCCTACAATGAGCAGTTCTTC. Amino acids: CASSGGQHPYNEQFF. The rearrangement joins TRBV10-1 to TRBJ2-1, with D possibly matching TRBD1 (6 bases). Germline V lookup: CDR1 WNHNN, CDR2 SYGVQD (reference sequence). V lost 4 bases and J lost 2, with 12 bases in between. The CDR3 has 15 residues.

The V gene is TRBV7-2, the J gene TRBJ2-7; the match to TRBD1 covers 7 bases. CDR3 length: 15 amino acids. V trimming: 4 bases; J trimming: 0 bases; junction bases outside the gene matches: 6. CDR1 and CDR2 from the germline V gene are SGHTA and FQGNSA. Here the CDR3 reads CASSSGQPSSYEQYF. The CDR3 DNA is TGTGCCAGCAGCTCGGGACAGCCAAGCTCCTACGAGCAGTACTTC.

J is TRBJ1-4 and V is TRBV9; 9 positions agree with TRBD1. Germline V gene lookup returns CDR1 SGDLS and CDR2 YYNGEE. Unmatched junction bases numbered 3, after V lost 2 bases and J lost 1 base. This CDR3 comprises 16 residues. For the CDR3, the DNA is TGTGCCAGCAGCGTGACAGGGGGTGTAACTAATGAAAAACTGTTTTTT. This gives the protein CASSVTGGVTNEKLFF.

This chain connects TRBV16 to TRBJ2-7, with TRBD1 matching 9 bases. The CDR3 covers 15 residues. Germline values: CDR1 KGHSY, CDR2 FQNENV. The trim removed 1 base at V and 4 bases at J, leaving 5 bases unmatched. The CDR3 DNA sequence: TGTGCCAGCAGCCAATTCGGGACAGGGTTGTACGAGCAGTACTTC. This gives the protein CASSQFGTGLYEQYF.

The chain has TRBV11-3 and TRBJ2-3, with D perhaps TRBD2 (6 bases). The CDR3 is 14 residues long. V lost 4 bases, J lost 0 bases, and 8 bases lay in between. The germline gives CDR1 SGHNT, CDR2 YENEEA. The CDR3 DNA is TGTGCCAGCAGCTCTAGCGTAAGCACAGATACGCAGTATTTT. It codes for CASSSSVSTDTQYF. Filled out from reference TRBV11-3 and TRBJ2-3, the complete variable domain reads EAGVVQSPRYKIIEKKQPVAFWCNPISGHNTLYWYLQNLGQGPELLIRYENEEAVDDSQLPKDRFSAERLKGVDSTLKIQPAELGDSAVYLCASSSSVSTDTQYFGPGTRLTVL.

For the CDR3, the DNA is TGCGCCAGCAGCTCAGAACCCCCCGGGACTAATAATTCACCCCTCCACTTT. Translated: CASSSEPPGTNNSPLHF. V usage is TRBV5-1 and J usage is TRBJ1-6; D possibly corresponds to TRBD1 (5 bases). Germline V gives CDR1 SGHRS, CDR2 YFSETQ. Trimming pared 3 bases from V and 5 bases from J, leaving 18 bases between. This CDR3 region has 17 residues.

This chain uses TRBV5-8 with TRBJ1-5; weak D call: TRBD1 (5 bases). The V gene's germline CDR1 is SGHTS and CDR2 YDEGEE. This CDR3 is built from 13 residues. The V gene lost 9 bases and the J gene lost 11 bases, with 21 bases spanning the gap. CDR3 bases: TGTGCCACCAGAACCGGGCCCCGGGGGTCCCAGCATTTT. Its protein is CATRTGPRGSQHF.

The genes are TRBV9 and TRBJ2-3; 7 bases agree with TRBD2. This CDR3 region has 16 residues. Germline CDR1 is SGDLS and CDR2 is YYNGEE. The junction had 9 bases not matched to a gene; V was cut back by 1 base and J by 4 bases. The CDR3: CASSVRKGLGADTQYF. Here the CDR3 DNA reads TGTGCCAGCAGCGTAAGGAAAGGACTAGGCGCAGATACGCAGTATTTT.

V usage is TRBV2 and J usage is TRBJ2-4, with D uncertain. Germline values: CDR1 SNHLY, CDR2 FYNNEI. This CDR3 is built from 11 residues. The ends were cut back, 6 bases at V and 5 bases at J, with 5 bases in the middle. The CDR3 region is CASRLQNIQYF. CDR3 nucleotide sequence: TGTGCCAGCAGACTACAAAACATTCAGTACTTC. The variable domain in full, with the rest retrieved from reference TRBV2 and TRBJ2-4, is EPEVTQTPSHQVTQMGQEVILRCVPISNHLYFYWYRQILGQKVEFLVSFYNNEISEKSEIFDDQFSVERPDGSNFTLKIRSTKLEDSAMYFCASRLQNIQYFGAGTRLSVL.

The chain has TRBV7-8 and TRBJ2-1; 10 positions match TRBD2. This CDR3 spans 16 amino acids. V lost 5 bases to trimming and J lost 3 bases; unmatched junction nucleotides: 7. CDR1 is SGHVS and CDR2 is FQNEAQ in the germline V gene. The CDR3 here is CASSQTASGGYNEQFF. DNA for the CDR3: TGTGCCAGCAGCCAAACTGCTAGCGGGGGCTACAATGAGCAGTTCTTC.

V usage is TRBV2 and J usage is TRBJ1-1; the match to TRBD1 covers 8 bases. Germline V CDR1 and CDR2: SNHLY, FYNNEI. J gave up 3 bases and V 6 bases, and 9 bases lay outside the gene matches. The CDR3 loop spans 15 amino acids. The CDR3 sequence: CASSWRDRIDTEAFF. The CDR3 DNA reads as TGTGCCAGCAGCTGGCGGGACAGGATAGACACTGAAGCTTTCTTT.

CDR3 protein: CASSQEKQRVADTQYF. In nucleotides, the CDR3 is TGTGCCAGCAGCCAAGAAAAACAGCGGGTTGCAGATACGCAGTATTTT. The genes are TRBV4-2 and TRBJ2-3; tentative D call: TRBD2 (6 bases). Trimming cost V 0 bases and J 4 bases, with 14 bases left between them. This CDR3 comprises 16 residues. Germline loops: CDR1 LGHNA, CDR2 YNFKEQ.

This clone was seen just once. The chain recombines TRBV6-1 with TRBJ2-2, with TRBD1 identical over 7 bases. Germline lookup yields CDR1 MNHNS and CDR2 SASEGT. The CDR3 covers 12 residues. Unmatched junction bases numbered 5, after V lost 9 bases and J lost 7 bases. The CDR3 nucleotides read TGTGCCAGTGTAAGGGGGCTCGGGGAGCTGTTTTTT. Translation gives CASVRGLGELFF.

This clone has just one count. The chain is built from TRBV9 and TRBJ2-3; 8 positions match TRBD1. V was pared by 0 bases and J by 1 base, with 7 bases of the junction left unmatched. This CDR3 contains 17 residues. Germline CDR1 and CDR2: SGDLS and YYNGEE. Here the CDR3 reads CASSVAPGGAGTDTQYF. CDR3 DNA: TGTGCCAGCAGCGTAGCTCCAGGGGGCGCCGGCACAGATACGCAGTATTTT.

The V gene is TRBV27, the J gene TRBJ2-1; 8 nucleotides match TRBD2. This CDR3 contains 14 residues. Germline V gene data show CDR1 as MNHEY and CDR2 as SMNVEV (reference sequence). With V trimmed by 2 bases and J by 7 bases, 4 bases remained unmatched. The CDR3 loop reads CASSLRSGGNEQFF. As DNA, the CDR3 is TGTGCCAGCAGTTTAAGGAGCGGGGGAAATGAGCAGTTCTTC.

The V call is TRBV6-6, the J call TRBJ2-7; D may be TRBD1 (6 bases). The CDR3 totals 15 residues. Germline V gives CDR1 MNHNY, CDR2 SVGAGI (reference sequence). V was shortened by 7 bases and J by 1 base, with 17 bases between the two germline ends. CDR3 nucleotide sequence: TGTGCCAGCATCCCAGGGTGGACAGATTCCTACGAGCAGTACTTC. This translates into CASIPGWTDSYEQYF.

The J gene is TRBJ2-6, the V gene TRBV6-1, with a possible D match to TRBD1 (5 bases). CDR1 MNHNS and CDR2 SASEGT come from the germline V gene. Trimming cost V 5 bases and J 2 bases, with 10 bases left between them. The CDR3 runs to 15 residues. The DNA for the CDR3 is TGTGCCAGCAGTTCAGGGCCGGCTGGGGCCAACGTCCTGACTTTC. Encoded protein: CASSSGPAGANVLTF.

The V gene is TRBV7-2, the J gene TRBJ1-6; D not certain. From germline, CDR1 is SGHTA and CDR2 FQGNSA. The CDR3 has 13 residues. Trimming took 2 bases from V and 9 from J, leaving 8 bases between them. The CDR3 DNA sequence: TGTGCCAGCAGCTTACCGATCGGTTCACCCCTCCACTTT. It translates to CASSLPIGSPLHF. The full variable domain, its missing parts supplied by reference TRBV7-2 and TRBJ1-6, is GAGVSQSPSNKVTEKGKDVELRCDPISGHTALYWYRQSLGQGLEFLIYFQGNSAPDKSGLPSDRFSAERTGGSVSTLTIQRTQQEDSAVYLCASSLPIGSPLHFGNGTRLTVT.

The CDR3 reads CASTTDQDNQQYF. CDR3 coding DNA: TGTGCCAGCACCACGGACCAGGACAATCAGCAGTACTTC. This chain connects TRBV6-5 to TRBJ2-7, with a tentative D call TRBD1 (5 bases). This CDR3 region has 13 residues. Germline assignment: CDR1 MNHEY and CDR2 SVGAGI. V lost 7 bases and J 8 bases, leaving 18 bases between the germline ends.

The CDR3 loop is CASSPGAVVEETQYF. CDR3 coding DNA: TGTGCCAGCAGCCCTGGGGCCGTGGTGGAGGAGACCCAGTACTTC. The genes are TRBV9 and TRBJ2-5; the D gene is possibly TRBD1 (5 bases). CDR1 SGDLS and CDR2 YYNGEE come from the germline V gene. V was cut by 4 bases and J by 5 bases, with 18 bases left in between. The CDR3 has 15 amino acids.

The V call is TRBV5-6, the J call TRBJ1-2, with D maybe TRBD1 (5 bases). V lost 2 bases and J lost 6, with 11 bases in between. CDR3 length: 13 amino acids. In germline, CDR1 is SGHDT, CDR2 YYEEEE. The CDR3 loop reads CASSFGQSDGYTF. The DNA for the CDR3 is TGTGCCAGCAGCTTTGGACAAAGCGATGGCTACACCTTC.